One sample yielded the 7 T cell receptor beta chains listed below, sequenced in a study of CD8 T cells in ankylosing spondylitis. Overall study findings and caveats: It appeared that ankylosing spondylitis blood was characterized by a TCR beta motif of under ten highly homologous variants.

Using its own MiXCR run on the 5' RACE reads, TCRdb lists one record per CDR3 protein. The repertoire includes 400,000 to 450,000 distinct CDR3 sequences, roughly 15% of them detected once, and about 0.94% sits in the top ten. No antigen has been assigned to these receptors. Sequenced: blood, either unsorted or a sorted T cell fraction (not recorded which). The receptors originated from a male donor with ankylosing spondylitis.

The rearrangement joins TRBV3-1 to TRBJ2-7; 9 bases are a match to TRBD1. CDR3 length equals 15 residues. V lost 1 base to trimming and J lost 2 bases; unmatched junction nucleotides: 3. The V gene's germline CDR1 is LGHDT and CDR2 YNNKEL (reference sequence). The CDR3 region has the DNA TGTGCCAGCAGCCAAGGTGGACAGGGGACCTACGAGCAGTACTTC. This translates into CASSQGGQGTYEQYF.

This clonotype was found a few times. The rearrangement uses TRBV6-1 and TRBJ2-1; 9 bases are a match to TRBD1. The CDR3 totals 13 residues. Per germline, CDR1 MNHNS and CDR2 SASEGT. Trimming removed 9 bases from V and 7 bases from J; junction bases left unmatched: 7. CDR3 region: CASNRGPGNEQFF. CDR3 in DNA: TGTGCCAGTAACAGGGGGCCGGGTAATGAGCAGTTCTTC.

This clonotype was detected a few times. This chain connects TRBV5-1 to TRBJ2-1, with D tentatively TRBD2 (6 bases). The ends were cut back, 2 bases at V and 8 bases at J, with 11 bases in the middle. The CDR3 is 13 residues long. The germline CDR1 and CDR2 sequences are SGHRS and YFSETQ. DNA for the CDR3: TGCGCCAGCAGCTTATTAGGGGAGGATGAGCAGTTCTTC. It yields the protein CASSLLGEDEQFF. Full variable domain (missing parts from reference TRBV5-1 and TRBJ2-1): KAGVTQTPRYLIKTRGQQVTLSCSPISGHRSVSWYQQTPGQGLQFLFEYFSETQRNKGNFPGRFSGRQFSNSRSEMNVSTLELGDSALYLCASSLLGEDEQFFGPGTRLTVL.

The chain joins TRBV6-1 to TRBJ2-3, with 13 bases identical to TRBD2. Trimming took 7 bases from V and 4 from J; bases not matched to a gene: 5. This CDR3 region has 15 residues. Germline assignment: CDR1 MNHNS and CDR2 SASEGT. Here the CDR3 reads CASTGLAGVADTQYF. In DNA form, the CDR3 reads TGTGCCAGCACCGGACTAGCGGGAGTCGCAGATACGCAGTATTTT.

The table lists this clonotype with many counts. The chain joins TRBV7-2 to TRBJ2-7, with D perhaps TRBD2 (5 bases). Germline V CDR1 and CDR2: SGHTA, FQGNSA. Trimming removed 7 bases from V and 0 bases from J, with 13 bases in between. There are 14 residues in the CDR3. In nucleotides, the CDR3 is TGTGCCAGCACCAATGGACTGAGCTCCTACGAGCAGTACTTC. Protein sequence: CASTNGLSSYEQYF.

This clonotype was observed many times. The chain uses TRBV9 and TRBJ2-3; 9 positions agree with TRBD2. V lost 2 bases, J lost 2 bases, and 6 bases stayed unmatched. Germline assignment: CDR1 SGDLS and CDR2 YYNGEE. This CDR3 is built from 16 residues. The CDR3 is CASSVTLAGYTDTQYF. The CDR3 DNA reads as TGTGCCAGCAGCGTCACCCTAGCGGGGTACACAGATACGCAGTATTTT.

This clonotype was found a few times. The chain is built from TRBV20-1 and TRBJ1-4; 7 bases line up with TRBD1. The CDR3 is 13 amino acids. J lost 6 bases, V lost 4 bases, and 5 bases had no gene match. Germline V lookup: CDR1 DFQATT, CDR2 SNEGSKA (reference sequence). DNA for the CDR3: TGCAGTGCTACAGGGGGACATTATGAAAAACTGTTTTTT. Its protein is CSATGGHYEKLFF.